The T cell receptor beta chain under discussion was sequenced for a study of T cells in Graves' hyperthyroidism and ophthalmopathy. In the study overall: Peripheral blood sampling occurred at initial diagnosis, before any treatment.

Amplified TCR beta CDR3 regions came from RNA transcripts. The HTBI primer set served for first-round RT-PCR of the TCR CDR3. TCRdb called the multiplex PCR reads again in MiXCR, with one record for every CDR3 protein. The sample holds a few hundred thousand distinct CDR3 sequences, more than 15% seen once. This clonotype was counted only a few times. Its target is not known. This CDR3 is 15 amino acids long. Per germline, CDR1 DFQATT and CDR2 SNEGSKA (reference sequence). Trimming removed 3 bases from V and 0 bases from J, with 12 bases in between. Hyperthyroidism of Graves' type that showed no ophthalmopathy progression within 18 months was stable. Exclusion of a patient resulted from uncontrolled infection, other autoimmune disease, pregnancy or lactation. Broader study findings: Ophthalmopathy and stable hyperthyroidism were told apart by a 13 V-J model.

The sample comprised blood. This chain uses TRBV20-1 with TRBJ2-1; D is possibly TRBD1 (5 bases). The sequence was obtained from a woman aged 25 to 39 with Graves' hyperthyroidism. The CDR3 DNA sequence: TGCAGTGCTAGTACTCAGGGTAACTCCTACAATGAGCAGTTCTTC. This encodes CSASTQGNSYNEQFF.